The clone carrying this T cell receptor (beta chain) was seen at least ten times. Its matching antigen is unknown. The sample comes from a study of T cells in Graves' hyperthyroidism and ophthalmopathy. Overall study context: Peripheral blood was acquired at first diagnosis, ahead of any therapy whatsoever.

V lost 5 bases, J lost 0 bases, and 18 bases lay in between. This CDR3 is built from 18 residues. CDR1 SGHRS and CDR2 YFSETQ come from the germline V gene. The source material, RNA transcripts, was used to amplify TCR beta CDR3 regions. The HTBI primer set served for first-round RT-PCR of the TCR CDR3. One entry per CDR3 protein, called by TCRdb with MiXCR from the multiplex PCR reads. The data show roughly 520,000 distinct CDR3 sequences, around 24% seen once. Whole-study results and caveats: Blood shared most expanded thyroid clonotypes above 0.001.

Fresh peripheral blood, 8 to 10 ml of it, supplied the PBMCs. This TCR was sampled from a woman younger than 45 with Graves' ophthalmopathy. The gene calls are TRBV5-1 and TRBJ2-6, with D possibly TRBD1 on 6 matching bases. Sequenced sample: blood. This chain's CDR3 is CASSLRTGSNSGANVLTF. The DNA of the CDR3 is TGCGCCAGCAGTTTGCGAACAGGGTCGAACTCTGGGGCCAACGTCCTGACTTTC.